This TCR beta chain is from a study of blood T cell repertoires in COVID-19. Looking at the study overall: The United States, Italy and Spain supplied acute and convalescent COVID-19 samples. Sources were T cells, B-cell-depleted T cells, or PBMCs; the material itself was cDNA or gDNA.

Using immunoSEQ multiplex PCR, the repertoire was profiled, and TCRdb retains in-frame clones only, with some absent. The sample holds about 200,000 clones, about four fifths seen once. Enrollees, about 18 to 89 years old, lived in 24 US areas. The TCR originated in a man aged 40-49 years who had recovered from COVID-19. Sequenced material: PBMCs or T cells enriched from blood (not recorded which).

The CDR3 reads CASSERTGPKLFF. Here the CDR3 DNA reads TGCGCCAGCAGTGAACGGACAGGGCCCAAACTGTTTTTT. The chain recombines TRBV10-2 with TRBJ1-4; 8 bases line up with TRBD1. The germline CDR1 and CDR2 sequences are WSHSY and SAAADI. This CDR3 is built from 13 residues. Trimming cost V 3 bases and J 11 bases; bases outside gene matches: 5.